This T cell receptor beta chain was sequenced for a study of CD8+ T cells in alopecia areata. The overall study: Treatment ran 6 to 18 months, with 6 months of follow-up afterward. Whole-study results and caveats: Scalp lesions, especially in alopecia totalis/universalis, had higher clonality than normal scalp.

Details on this clone: Its antigen is not known.

Germline V CDR1 and CDR2: GTSNPN, SVGIG (reference sequence). There are 14 residues in the CDR3. V lost 1 base to trimming and J lost 6 bases, with 15 bases between them. TCR sequencing used cDNA made by reverse transcription of extracted RNA. Data came from immunoSEQ multiplex PCR; TCRdb stores just in-frame clones and leaves some out. The sample records approximately 65,000 clones, about half being singletons. Peripheral blood and lesional scalp punch biopsies came from alopecia areata patients. Sorting of CD4+ and CD8+ T cells was performed on PBMCs. The V gene is TRBV30, the J gene TRBJ2-5; D is possibly TRBD1 or TRBD2 (5 bases each). The receptor comes from a human donor with alopecia areata. Source: CD8+ T cells sorted from blood, taken at week 0. The CDR3 sequence is CAWSARDPRKTQYF. CDR3 nucleotides: TGTGCCTGGAGTGCCCGGGACCCCCGCAAGACCCAGTACTTC.